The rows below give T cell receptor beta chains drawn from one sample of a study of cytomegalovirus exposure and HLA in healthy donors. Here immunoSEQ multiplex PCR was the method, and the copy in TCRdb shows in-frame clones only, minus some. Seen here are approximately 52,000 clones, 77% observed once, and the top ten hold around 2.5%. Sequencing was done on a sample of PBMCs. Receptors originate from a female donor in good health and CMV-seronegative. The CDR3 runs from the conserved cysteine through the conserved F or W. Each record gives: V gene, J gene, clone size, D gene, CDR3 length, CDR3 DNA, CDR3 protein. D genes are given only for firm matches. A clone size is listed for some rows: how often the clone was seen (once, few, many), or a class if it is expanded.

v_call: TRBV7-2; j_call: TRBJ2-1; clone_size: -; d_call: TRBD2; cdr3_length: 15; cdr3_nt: TGTGCCAGCAGCTTAGGACTAGCGCCCTACAATGAGCAGTTCTTC; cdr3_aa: CASSLGLAPYNEQFF
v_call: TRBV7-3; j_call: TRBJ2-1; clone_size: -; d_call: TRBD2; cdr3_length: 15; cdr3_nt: TGTGCCAGCAGCTCCCTAGCGGGGTCCTACAATGAGCAGTTCTTC; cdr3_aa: CASSSLAGSYNEQFF
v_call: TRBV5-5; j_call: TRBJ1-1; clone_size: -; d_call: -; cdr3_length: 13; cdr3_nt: TGTGCCAGCAGTCAGTTTTCGAACACTGAAGCTTTCTTT; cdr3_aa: CASSQFSNTEAFF
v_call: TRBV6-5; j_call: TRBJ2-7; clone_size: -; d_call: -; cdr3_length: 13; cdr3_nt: TGTGCCAGCAGGCCCAGGGGGGAACACGAGCAGTACTTC; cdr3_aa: CASRPRGEHEQYF
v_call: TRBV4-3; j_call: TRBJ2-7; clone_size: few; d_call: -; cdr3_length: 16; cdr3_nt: TGCGCCAGCAGCCAAGAGGCAACTTTGGGGGGCTACGAGCAGTACTTC; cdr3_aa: CASSQEATLGGYEQYF
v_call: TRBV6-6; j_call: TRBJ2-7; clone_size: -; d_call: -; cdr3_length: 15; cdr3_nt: TGTGCCAGCAGTTACAGACCTAGGTCTTCGGACGAGCAGTACTTC; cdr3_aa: CASSYRPRSSDEQYF
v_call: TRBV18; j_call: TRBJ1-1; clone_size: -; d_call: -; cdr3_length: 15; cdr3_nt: TGTGCCAGCTCACCGGCACATACGATGAACACTGAAGCTTTCTTT; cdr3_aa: CASSPAHTMNTEAFF
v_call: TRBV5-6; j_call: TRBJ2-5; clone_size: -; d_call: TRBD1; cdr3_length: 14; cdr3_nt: TGTGCCAGCAGCTTGGACAGGGGGCACGAGACCCAGTACTTC; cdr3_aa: CASSLDRGHETQYF
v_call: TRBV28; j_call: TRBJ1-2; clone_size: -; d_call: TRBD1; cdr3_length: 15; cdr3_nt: TGTGCCAGCAGTTTAATGGCGGGACAGCGGTATGGCTACACCTTC; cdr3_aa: CASSLMAGQRYGYTF
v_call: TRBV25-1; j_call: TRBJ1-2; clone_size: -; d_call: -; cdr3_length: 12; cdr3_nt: TGTGCCAGCATTGGAGGACCCTATGGCTACACCTTC; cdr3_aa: CASIGGPYGYTF
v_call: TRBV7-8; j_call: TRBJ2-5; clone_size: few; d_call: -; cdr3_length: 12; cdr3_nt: TGTGCCAGCAGCCCTCAGGGGGAGACCCAGTACTTC; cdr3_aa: CASSPQGETQYF
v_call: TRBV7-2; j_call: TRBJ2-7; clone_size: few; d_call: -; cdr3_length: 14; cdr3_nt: TGTGCCAGCAGCTTAGGGCCTCAATCCCACGAGCAGTACTTC; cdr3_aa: CASSLGPQSHEQYF
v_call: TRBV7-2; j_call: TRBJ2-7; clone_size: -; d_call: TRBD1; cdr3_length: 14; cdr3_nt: TGTGCCAGCAGCTCCGGGACAGGGGAATACGAGCAGTACTTC; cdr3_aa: CASSSGTGEYEQYF